A single sample is the source of the 4 T cell receptor beta chains below, sequenced in a study of T cells after yellow fever vaccination. Via MiXCR, TCRdb re-called the 5' RACE reads, giving one row per CDR3 protein. The data show around 320,000 distinct CDR3 sequences, with 3.5% to 4.5% seen just once and approximately 20% held by the top ten. Source: PBMCs, taken 15 days after the yellow fever booster vaccination. The receptor source for this set is a man aged 18 to 30 who received the YFV17D yellow fever vaccine.

The rearrangement links TRBV12-3 or TRBV12-4 to TRBJ2-2; perhaps TRBD2 as D (5 bases). This CDR3 has 14 residues. Trimming removed 5 bases from V and 6 bases from J, with 13 bases in between. CDR3 DNA sequence: TGTGCCAGCAGTGCCGTGAGGGCCGCCGGGGAGCTGTTTTTT. It yields the protein CASSAVRAAGELFF.

This rearrangement joins TRBV6-5 to TRBJ1-1; D not certain. The CDR3 is 11 residues long. Germline assignment: CDR1 MNHEY and CDR2 SVGAGI. Trimming pared 4 bases from V and 10 bases from J, leaving 10 bases between. DNA for the CDR3: TGTGCCAGCAGTTCTACCCGGGGAGCTTTCTTT. Encoded protein: CASSSTRGAFF.

In its sample, this clonotype was seen many times. V is TRBV7-3 and J is TRBJ2-5, with 8 bases lining up with TRBD2. The V gene's germline CDR1 is SGHTA and CDR2 FQGTGA. J lost 5 bases, V lost 5 bases, and 4 bases had no gene match. CDR3 length: 13 residues. This chain's CDR3 is CASSPGGPETQYF. The CDR3 coding sequence is TGTGCCAGCAGCCCGGGGGGGCCGGAGACCCAGTACTTC.

This clonotype has a handful of counts. This chain links TRBV30 with TRBJ2-6, with D possibly being TRBD1 (6 bases). There are 16 residues in the CDR3. With 2 bases removed from V and 3 bases from J, the gap between germline ends came to 14 bases. Germline assignment: CDR1 GTSNPN and CDR2 SVGIG (reference sequence). CDR3 DNA sequence: TGTGCCTGGAGTTCCGGGGACAACCGTGGGGCCAACGTCCTGACTTTC. Protein: CAWSSGDNRGANVLTF. Variable domain in full (rest from reference TRBV30 and TRBJ2-6): SQTIHQWPATLVQPVGSPLSLECTVEGTSNPNLYWYRQAAGRGLQLLFYSVGIGQISSEVPQNLSASRPQDRQFILSSKKLLLSDSGFYLCAWSSGDNRGANVLTFGAGSRLTVL.